This T cell receptor (beta chain) emerged from a study of cytomegalovirus exposure and HLA in healthy donors (dated by TCRdb to 2016 to 2017). Context from the whole study: An earlier analysis of roughly 630 of the donors reported more than 250 Gb of sequence data and 117 million unique TCR beta sequences from 150 million to 200 million T cells. In a later genetic analysis, genome-wide SNP genotypes for about 60% of the 666 donors were used, and that subset was treated as a discovery cohort. Among 398 genotyped donors of the cohort, an average of around 240,000 unique TCR beta nucleotide sequences were sequenced per donor, 15% to 20% of them non-productive. The study profiled the T cell repertoires of under 850 subjects by immunosequencing and related them to cytomegalovirus serostatus. The study aimed to test whether cataloging public T cell receptors could reveal signatures of past pathogen exposure. A later analysis re-examined previously published TCR beta repertoires from 600 to 700 donors and added high-resolution HLA genotyping to investigate patterns of TCR occurrence. To predict cytomegalovirus infection status, the study brought together high-throughput TCR immunosequencing, statistical association of individual TCRs with disease status, and machine learning. An early release that covered about 600 HLA-typed donors contained approximately 300 gigabases of sequencing data and 65 million to 100 million unique TCR sequences. All discovery cohort repertoires had been generated on a single sequencing platform. To decide whether each TCR beta V gene segment behaved as functional or pseudogenic, an earlier analysis of some 600 of the donors relied on high-throughput TCR beta sequencing. A handful of DR-DQ haplotypes were handled as single units for association and clustering because linkage in the cohort was strong. Rather than drawing on any new phenotypic data, the later analysis identified candidate immune exposures from TCR beta sequences and the way those sequences occurred across donors. HLA typing covered class I and class II loci at four-digit resolution. Of the 300 to 400 genotyped donors, about 84% fell in the genetic ancestry cluster associated with self-reported Caucasian donors. Donor age, sex, ethnicity and CMV serostatus were compiled together with the repertoire data. The number of typed donors differed by locus: about 620-640 for A, B, C, DRB1 and DQB1; approximately 520 for DQA1; around 580 for DPA1; and roughly 450 for DPB1. Along with the roughly 700-subject first cohort, a separate validation cohort of over a hundred different subjects was used.

Results the study describes overall, beyond this receptor: A later analysis associated 15,000 to 20,000 TCR beta sequences with specific HLA alleles at a false discovery rate of 0.05. This cohort had only TCR beta chains sequenced, and the lack of alpha or paired-chain data limited which features could be detected. A cluster of highly shared sequence variants was judged likely to be a technical artifact of the sequencing pipeline. In a later analysis, most CMV-associated TCR beta chains were found to appear HLA-restricted, with HLA associations seemingly driven largely by CMV exposure. In an earlier analysis of about 540 of the donors, most TCR beta V segments were observed in productive rearrangements about 87% or about 30% of the time, broadly matching IMGT annotations. The classifier was reported to diagnose cytomegalovirus status with high specificity and sensitivity in both the original and validation cohorts. When HLA alleles, especially DR and DQ, strongly co-occurred, TCR associations were difficult to assign to individual alleles. Most TCR sequences were seen in very few donors, while some public TCRs were found in many individuals. In a later analysis, TCR association rates were found to vary across HLA loci, with the most associated TCRs seen for DRB1 alleles and the fewest for HLA-C alleles. Because some donors lacked HLA typing at each locus, the association tests relied only on the typed subset. A total of 150 or so TCR beta chains were listed by the study as associated with cytomegalovirus. In a later analysis, several top co-occurrence clusters were reported to appear linked to parvovirus B19, influenza, CMV and Epstein-Barr virus. Compared with equally common non-associated chains, HLA-associated TCR beta chains in a later analysis were more clonally expanded and had lower generation probabilities. Some IMGT-functional V segments, including TRBV6-2 and TRBV6-3, could not be distinguished by the 87-base-pair reads and were therefore excluded. In a later genetic analysis, fewer N-insertions in productive TCRs were reported among donors in an Asian-associated ancestry cluster than the roughly 710-donor mean. Because counts were too low, seventeen rarely observed V segments, including chromosome 9 orphons, were excluded from the earlier analysis of fewer than 650 of the donors. Correlated functional status among segregating V segments might be attributable to linkage disequilibrium, but an unknown experimental factor could not be ruled out. For the cohort, immune exposure information was limited to CMV serostatus. A further reported finding was that TCR beta sequences accurately predicted the HLA-A and HLA-B alleles for most subjects in the first cohort. The authors suggested that the approach could potentially be generalized to other disease states and immunological phenotypes. A later genetic analysis associated a missense DCLRE1C variant with V-gene and J-gene trimming of TCR beta chains, and an independent cohort replicated the association. The presence/absence analyses assumed that sequencing depth was roughly uniform across donors, and that assumption may not be true. Three of the identified cytomegalovirus-associated TCR beta chains were confirmed in vitro to be specific for cytomegalovirus antigens.

For this clone: The clone's antigen remains unknown. The junction does not match germline at one end; this may be a read error. Other DNA sequences in the sample encode the same CDR3.

The library was built by means of the immunoSEQ multiplex PCR assay. For the multiplex PCR, a mixture combining 60 forward primers for TCR Vbeta segments and 13 reverse primers for TCR Jbeta segments was used. Amplification of the CDR3 region of rearranged TCR beta genes was performed with a multiplex PCR assay on genomic DNA. Amplified TCR beta libraries were sequenced as 87-base-pair reads on the Illumina HiSeq System. Turning to the authors' computational methods: In a later analysis, tens of millions of unique TCR beta chains were counted across the 666 repertoires, and about 10 million of these chains were shared by at least two donors. Raw reads were error-corrected and collapsed into unique sequences by a nearest-neighbor algorithm in which closely related sequences were merged to remove PCR and sequencing errors. Alignment of CDR3 sequences to IMGT reference sequences was used to assign V, D and J gene segments. For a sequence to be retained, a match of at least six nucleotides was required to both a V gene segment and a J gene segment. A rearrangement was called productive if the CDR3 had no stop codons and remained in frame with V and J, and every other rearrangement was called non-productive. Following IMGT convention, CDR3 was defined as the stretch from the second conserved V-encoded cysteine to the conserved J-encoded phenylalanine. The earlier analysis of about 590 of the donors excluded sequences that lacked an unambiguous match to a single V gene segment. In an earlier analysis of several hundred of the donors, V segments were called functional above 56.7% productive rearrangements and were called segregating when the between-donor standard deviation exceeded 5%. A statistical classification framework was developed to diagnose cytomegalovirus status using the catalog of TCR beta chain sequences. In a later analysis, TCR nucleotide sequences were compared against IMGT/GENE-DB human TR gene sequences so that V and J genes could be assigned. A later analysis assigned CDR3 sequences and most-parsimonious VDJ recombination scenarios with the TCRdist pipeline. A later analysis defined each TCR beta chain by its CDR3 amino acid sequence plus V-gene family, and excluded reads lacking a unique V-gene family. In a later analysis, fewer than 650 highly shared, low-generation-probability nucleotide sequences were removed to address suspected cross-contamination and a sequencing artifact. For each public chain, a later analysis derived a clonal expansion index from normalized ranks of inferred template counts within each repertoire. In a later analysis, generation probabilities were computed with a VDJ recombination model fitted to out-of-frame rearrangements, and the resulting probabilities were checked against IGoR. A later analysis scored TCR-TCR, TCR-HLA and TCR-CMV co-occurrence with hypergeometric tests, applying a repertoire-size bias correction to TCR pairs. To estimate false discovery rates, a later analysis permuted the HLA or CMV assignments 20 times. A later analysis grouped co-occurring TCRs with DBSCAN, adding TCRdist sequence similarity when clustering within HLA-allele-positive subsets. For co-occurrence clustering, repertoires with fewer than 30,000 or more than 120,000 public chains were excluded, along with five repertoires with anomalous nucleotide sharing. Entries here come from immuneACCESS through TCRdb and include only in-frame sequences with V and J called. Some clones fail to appear in such tables; in the studies checked, an unresolved V gene covers under half of the shortfall, and the cause of the remainder is unknown. Clonal size and the V and J genes are those of that table, whereas D and trimming came from the DNA. The sample table includes around 210,000 clones. The biggest ten clones account for about 1.1% of the sample.

The CDR3, from cysteine to phenylalanine, totals 15 residues. This entry keeps only the CDR3 DNA: 45 bases, framed from base 1. From a lookup of the germline V gene (reference sequence), CDR1 and CDR2 are SEHNR and FQNEAQ. The cohort was made up of hundreds of healthy bone marrow donors. At the time of sampling, every cohort member was nominally healthy, though immune exposures that went unrecorded were likely present. The donor was CMV seropositive and was included in the group of 250 to 350 seropositive cohort members. A peripheral blood sample was collected from each donor, and TCR beta sequencing was performed on peripheral blood mononuclear cells. Genomic DNA extraction from the blood cell samples was performed with the Qiagen DNeasy Blood Extraction Kit.

Material: PBMCs. This clonotype was obtained from a girl aged 2 to 10 in good health and CMV-seropositive. The sequence is built from TRBV7-9 and TRBJ1-4, with TRBD1 matching 9 junction bases. The DNA is as follows: TGTGCCAGCAGCCCCTCACAGGGGGCGGGAGAAAAGCTGTTTTTT. Translated, it reads CASSPSQGAGEKLFF.